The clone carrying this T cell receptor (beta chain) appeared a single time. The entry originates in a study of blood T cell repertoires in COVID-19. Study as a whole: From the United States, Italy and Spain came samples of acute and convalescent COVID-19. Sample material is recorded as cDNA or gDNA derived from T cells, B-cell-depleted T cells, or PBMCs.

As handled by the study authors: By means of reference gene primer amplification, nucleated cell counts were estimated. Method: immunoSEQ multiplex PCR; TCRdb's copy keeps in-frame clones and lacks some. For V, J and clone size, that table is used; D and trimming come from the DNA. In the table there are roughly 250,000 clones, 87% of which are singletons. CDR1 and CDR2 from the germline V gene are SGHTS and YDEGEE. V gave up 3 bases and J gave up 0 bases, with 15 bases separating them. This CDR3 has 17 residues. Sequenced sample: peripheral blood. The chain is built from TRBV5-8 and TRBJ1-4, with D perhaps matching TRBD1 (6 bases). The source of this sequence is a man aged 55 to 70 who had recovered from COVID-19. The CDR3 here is CASSSDRTTATNEKLFF. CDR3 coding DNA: TGTGCCAGCAGCTCAGACAGGACGACCGCAACTAATGAAAAACTGTTTTTT.